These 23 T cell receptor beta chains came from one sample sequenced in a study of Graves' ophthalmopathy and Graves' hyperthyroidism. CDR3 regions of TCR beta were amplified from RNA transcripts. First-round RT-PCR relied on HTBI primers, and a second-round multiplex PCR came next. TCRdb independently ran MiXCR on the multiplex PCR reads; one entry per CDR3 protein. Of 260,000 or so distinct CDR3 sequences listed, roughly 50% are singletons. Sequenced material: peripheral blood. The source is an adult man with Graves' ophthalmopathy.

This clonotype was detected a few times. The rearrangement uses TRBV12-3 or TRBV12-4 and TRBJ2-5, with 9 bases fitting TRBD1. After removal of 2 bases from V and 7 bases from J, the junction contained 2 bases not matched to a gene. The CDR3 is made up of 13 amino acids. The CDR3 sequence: CASSLSDRGTQYF. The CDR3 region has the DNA TGTGCCAGCAGTTTATCGGACAGGGGGACCCAGTACTTC.

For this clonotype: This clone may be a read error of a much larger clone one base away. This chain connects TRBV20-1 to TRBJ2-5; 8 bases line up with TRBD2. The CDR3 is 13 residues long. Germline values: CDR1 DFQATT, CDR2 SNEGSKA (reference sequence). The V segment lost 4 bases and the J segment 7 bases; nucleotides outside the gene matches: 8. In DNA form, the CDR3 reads TGCAGTGCTAAGACTAGCGTTGGAAGGACCCAGTACTTC. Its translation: CSAKTSVGRTQYF.

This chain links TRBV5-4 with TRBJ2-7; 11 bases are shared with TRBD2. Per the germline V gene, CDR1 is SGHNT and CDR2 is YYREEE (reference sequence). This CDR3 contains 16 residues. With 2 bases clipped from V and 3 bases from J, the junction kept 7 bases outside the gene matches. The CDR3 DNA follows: TGTGCCAGCAGCTTTGGGACTAGCGGAGCCCACTACGAGCAGTACTTC. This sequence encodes CASSFGTSGAHYEQYF.

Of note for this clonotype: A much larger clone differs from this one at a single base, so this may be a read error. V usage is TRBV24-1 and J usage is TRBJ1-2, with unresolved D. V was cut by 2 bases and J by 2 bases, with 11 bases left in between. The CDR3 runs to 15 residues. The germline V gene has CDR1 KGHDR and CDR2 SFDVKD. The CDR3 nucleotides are TGTGCCACCAGTGATTGGAGGGCTCAGAACTATGGCTACACCTTC. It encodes CATSDWRAQNYGYTF.

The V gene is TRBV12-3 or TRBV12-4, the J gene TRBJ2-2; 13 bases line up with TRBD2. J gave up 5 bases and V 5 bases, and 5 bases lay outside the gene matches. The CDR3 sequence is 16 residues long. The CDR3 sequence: CASSAPGLAGTGELFF. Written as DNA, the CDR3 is TGTGCCAGCAGTGCCCCGGGACTAGCGGGAACCGGGGAGCTGTTTTTT.

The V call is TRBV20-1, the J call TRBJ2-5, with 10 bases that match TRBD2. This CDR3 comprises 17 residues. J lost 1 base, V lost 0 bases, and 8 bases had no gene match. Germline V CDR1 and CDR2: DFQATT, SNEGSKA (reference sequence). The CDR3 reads CSARDPGLAEAQETQYF. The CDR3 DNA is TGCAGTGCTAGAGACCCCGGACTAGCGGAGGCCCAAGAGACCCAGTACTTC.

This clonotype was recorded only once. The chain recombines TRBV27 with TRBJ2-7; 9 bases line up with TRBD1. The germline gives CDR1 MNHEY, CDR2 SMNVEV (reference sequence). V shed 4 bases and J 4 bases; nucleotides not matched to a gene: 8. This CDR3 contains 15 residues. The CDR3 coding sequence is TGTGCCAGCAGTTCCGGGACAGGGTATCTATACGAGCAGTACTTC. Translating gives CASSSGTGYLYEQYF.

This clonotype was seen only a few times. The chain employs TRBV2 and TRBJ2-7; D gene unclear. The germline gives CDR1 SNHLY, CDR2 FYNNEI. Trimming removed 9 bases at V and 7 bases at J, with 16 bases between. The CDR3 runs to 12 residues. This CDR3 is CARGPGGWEQYF. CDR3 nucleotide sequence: TGTGCCAGAGGTCCTGGCGGTTGGGAGCAGTACTTC.

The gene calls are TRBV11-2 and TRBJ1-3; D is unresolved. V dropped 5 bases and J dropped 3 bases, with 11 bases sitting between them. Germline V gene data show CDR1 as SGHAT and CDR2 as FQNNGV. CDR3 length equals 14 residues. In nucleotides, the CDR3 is TGTGCCAGCAGCCACAGCGGGTATGGAAACACCATATATTTT. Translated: CASSHSGYGNTIYF.

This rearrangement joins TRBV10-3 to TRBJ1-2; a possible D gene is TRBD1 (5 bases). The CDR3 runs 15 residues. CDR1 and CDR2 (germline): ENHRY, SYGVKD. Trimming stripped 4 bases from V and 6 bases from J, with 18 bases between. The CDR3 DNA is TGTGCCATCAGTGTGGGGCCAGGGTCTGAACATGGCTACACCTTC. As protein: CAISVGPGSEHGYTF.

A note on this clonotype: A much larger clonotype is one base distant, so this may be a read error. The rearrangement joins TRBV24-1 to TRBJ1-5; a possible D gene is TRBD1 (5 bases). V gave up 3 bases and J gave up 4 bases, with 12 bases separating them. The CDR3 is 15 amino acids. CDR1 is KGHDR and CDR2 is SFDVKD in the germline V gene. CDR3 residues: CATSDDRQLNQPQHF. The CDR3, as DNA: TGTGCCACCAGTGATGACAGACAGCTAAATCAGCCCCAGCATTTT.

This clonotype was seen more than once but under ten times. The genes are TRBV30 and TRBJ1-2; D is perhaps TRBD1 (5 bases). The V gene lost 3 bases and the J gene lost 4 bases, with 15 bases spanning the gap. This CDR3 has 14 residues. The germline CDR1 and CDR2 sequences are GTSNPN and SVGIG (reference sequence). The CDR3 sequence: CAWRRGGGGYGYTF. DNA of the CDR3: TGTGCCTGGAGACGCGGGGGAGGAGGCTATGGCTACACCTTC. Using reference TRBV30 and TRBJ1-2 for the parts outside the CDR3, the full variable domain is SQTIHQWPATLVQPVGSPLSLECTVEGTSNPNLYWYRQAAGRGLQLLFYSVGIGQISSEVPQNLSASRPQDRQFILSSKKLLLSDSGFYLCAWRRGGGGYGYTFGSGTRLTVV.

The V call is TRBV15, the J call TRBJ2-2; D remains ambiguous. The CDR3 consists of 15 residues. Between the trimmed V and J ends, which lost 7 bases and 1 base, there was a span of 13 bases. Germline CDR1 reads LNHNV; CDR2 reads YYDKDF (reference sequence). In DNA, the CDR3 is TGTGCCACCACCAGCCCCCCCCAGAACACCGGGGAGCTGTTTTTT. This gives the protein CATTSPPQNTGELFF. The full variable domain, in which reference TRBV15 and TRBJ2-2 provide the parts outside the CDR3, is DAMVIQNPRYQVTQFGKPVTLSCSQTLNHNVMYWYQQKSSQAPKLLFHYYDKDFNNEADTPDNFQSRRPNTSFCFLDIRSPGLGDTAMYLCATTSPPQNTGELFFGEGSRLTVL.

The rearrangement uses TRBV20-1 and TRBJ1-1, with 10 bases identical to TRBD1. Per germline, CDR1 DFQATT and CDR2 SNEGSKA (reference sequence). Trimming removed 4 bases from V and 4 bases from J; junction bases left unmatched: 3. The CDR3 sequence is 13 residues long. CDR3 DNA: TGCAGTGCTATTTGGACAGGGGGCACTGAAGCTTTCTTT. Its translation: CSAIWTGGTEAFF.

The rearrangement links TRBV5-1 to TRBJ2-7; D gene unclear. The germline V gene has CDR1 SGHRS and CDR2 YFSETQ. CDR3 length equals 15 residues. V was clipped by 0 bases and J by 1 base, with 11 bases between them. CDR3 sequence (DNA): TGCGCCAGCAGCTTGGTCGACAAACCTTCCTACGAGCAGTACTTC. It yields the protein CASSLVDKPSYEQYF.

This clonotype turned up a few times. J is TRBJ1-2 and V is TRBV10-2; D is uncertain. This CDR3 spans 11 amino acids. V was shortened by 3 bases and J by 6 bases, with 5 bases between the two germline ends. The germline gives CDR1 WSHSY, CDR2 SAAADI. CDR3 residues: CASSDGDGYTF. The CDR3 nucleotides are TGCGCCAGCAGTGACGGGGATGGCTACACCTTC.

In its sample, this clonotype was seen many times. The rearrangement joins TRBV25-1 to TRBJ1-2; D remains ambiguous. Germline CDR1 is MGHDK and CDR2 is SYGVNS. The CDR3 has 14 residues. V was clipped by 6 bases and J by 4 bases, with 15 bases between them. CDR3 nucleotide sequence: TGTGCCAGCAGCTTGGGCAGCCTGAGCTATGGCTACACCTTC. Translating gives CASSLGSLSYGYTF.

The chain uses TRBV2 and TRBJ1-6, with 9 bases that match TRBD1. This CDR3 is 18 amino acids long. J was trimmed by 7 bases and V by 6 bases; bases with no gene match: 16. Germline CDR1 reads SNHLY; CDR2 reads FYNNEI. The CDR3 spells CASRSGTGQGVLNSPLHF. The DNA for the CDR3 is TGTGCCAGCAGGTCCGGGACAGGGCAGGGAGTTCTCAATTCACCCCTCCACTTT.

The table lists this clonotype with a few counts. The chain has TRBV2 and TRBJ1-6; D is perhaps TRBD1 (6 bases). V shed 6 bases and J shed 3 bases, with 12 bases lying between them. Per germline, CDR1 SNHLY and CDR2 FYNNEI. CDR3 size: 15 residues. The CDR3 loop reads CASRHREVYNSPLHF. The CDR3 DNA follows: TGTGCCAGCAGGCACAGGGAGGTCTATAATTCACCCCTCCACTTT.

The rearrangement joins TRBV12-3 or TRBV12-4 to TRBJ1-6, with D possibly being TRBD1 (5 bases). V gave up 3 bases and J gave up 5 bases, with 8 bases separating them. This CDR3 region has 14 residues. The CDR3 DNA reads TGTGCCAGCAGTTTTTCAGGGCATAATTCACCCCTCCACTTT. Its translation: CASSFSGHNSPLHF.

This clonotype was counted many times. The CDR3 region has the DNA TGCAGCGTTACGATCTCTGACCATCGGAAAGGGTACGAGCAGTACTTC. It specifies CSVTISDHRKGYEQYF. This chain connects TRBV29-1 to TRBJ2-7, with D unresolved. Trimming removed 5 bases at V and 4 bases at J, with 24 bases between. CDR1 and CDR2 from the germline V gene are SQVTM and ANQGSEA. The length of the CDR3 is 16 residues.

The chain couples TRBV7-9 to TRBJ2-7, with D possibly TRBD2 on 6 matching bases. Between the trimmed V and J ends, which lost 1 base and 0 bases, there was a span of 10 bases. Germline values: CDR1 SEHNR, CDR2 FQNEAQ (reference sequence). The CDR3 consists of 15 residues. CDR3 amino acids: CASSLGSAGSYEQYF. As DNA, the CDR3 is TGTGCCAGCAGCTTAGGGTCAGCGGGCTCCTACGAGCAGTACTTC. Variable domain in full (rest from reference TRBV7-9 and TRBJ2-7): DTGVSQNPRHKITKRGQNVTFRCDPISEHNRLYWYRQTLGQGPEFLTYFQNEAQLEKSRLLSDRFSAERPKGSFSTLEIQRTEQGDSAMYLCASSLGSAGSYEQYFGPGTRLTVT.

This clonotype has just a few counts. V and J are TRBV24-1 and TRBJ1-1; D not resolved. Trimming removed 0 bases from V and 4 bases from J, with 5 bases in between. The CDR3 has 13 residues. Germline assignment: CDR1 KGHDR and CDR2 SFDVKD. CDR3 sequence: CATSDLGVTEAFF. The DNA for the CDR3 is TGTGCCACCAGTGATTTGGGGGTCACTGAAGCTTTCTTT.